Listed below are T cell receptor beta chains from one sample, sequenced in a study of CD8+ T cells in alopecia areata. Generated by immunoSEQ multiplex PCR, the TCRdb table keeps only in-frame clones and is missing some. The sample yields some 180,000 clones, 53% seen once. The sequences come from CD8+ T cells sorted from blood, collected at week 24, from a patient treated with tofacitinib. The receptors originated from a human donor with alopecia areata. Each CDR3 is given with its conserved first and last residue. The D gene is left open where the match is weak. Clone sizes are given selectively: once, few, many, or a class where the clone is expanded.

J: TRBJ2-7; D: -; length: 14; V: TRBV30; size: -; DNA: TGTGCCTGGAGTGTATTAGGGGGGACTTACGAGCAGTACTTC; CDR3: CAWSVLGGTYEQYF
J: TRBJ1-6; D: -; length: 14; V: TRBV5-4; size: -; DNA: TGTGCCAGCGCCTCCGGGACCTCCCCGGCCACCCTCCACTTT; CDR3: CASASGTSPATLHF
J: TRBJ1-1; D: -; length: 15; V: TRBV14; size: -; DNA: TGTGCCAGCAGCCAAGTGTCGGGTTCGGGAACTGAAGCTTTCTTT; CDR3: CASSQVSGSGTEAFF
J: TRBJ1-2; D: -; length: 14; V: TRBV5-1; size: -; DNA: TGCGCCAGCAGCTCTCCGGGATTCGAGGATGGCTACACCTTC; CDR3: CASSSPGFEDGYTF
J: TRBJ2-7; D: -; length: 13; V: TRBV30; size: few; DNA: TGTGCCTGGAGCGTCGGACAAGCCTACGAGCAGTACTTC; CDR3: CAWSVGQAYEQYF
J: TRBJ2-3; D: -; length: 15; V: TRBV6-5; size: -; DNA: TGTGCCAGCAGTTCAGCGGCCCTTGCGGCAAATACGCAGTATTTT; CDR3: CASSSAALAANTQYF
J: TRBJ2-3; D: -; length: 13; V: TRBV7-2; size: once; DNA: TGTGCCAGCAGCTTAGAAGGGGCAGATACGCAGTATTTT; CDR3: CASSLEGADTQYF
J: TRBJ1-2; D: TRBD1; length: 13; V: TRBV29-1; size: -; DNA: TGCAGCGGATACACGGGACAGGCCTATGGCTACACCTTC; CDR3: CSGYTGQAYGYTF
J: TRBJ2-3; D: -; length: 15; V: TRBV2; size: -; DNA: TGTGCCAGCAGTGGACTCCAGTCTAGCACAGATACGCAGTATTTT; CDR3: CASSGLQSSTDTQYF
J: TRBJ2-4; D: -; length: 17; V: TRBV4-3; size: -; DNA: TGCGCCAGCAGCCAAGATCACAGGGCCGGGACCAAAAACATTCAGTACTTC; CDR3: CASSQDHRAGTKNIQYF
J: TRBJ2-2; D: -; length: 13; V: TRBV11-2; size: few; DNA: TGTGCCAGCAGCTTATCAAGGGCCGGGGAGCTGTTTTTT; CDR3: CASSLSRAGELFF
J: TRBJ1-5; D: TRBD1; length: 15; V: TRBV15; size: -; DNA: TGTGCCACCAGCAACAGGGGGAATAGCAATCAGCCCCAGCATTTT; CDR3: CATSNRGNSNQPQHF